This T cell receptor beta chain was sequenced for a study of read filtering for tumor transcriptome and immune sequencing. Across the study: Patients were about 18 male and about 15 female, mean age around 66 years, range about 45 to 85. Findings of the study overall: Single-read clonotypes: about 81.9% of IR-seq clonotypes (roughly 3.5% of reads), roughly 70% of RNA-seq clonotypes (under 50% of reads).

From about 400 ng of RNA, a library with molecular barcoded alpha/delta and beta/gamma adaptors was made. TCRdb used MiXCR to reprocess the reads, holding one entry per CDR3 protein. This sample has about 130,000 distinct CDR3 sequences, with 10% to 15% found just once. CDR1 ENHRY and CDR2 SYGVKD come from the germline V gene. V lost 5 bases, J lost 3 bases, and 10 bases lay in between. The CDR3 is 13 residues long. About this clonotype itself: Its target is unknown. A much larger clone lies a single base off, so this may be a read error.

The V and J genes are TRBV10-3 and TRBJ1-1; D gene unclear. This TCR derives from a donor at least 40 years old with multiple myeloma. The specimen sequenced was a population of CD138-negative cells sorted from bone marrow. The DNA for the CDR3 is TGTGCCATCAGTTTCCGGGAGGACACTGAAGCTTTCTTT. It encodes CAISFREDTEAFF.